This TCR beta chain is drawn from a study of blood T cell repertoires in COVID-19 (dated by TCRdb to about 2020). Broadly, across the study: Samples from collaborators originated in the United States, Italy and Spain and spanned both the acute and convalescent phases of COVID-19. The prospective study material was composed of cDNA or gDNA derived from T cells, B-cell-depleted T cells, or PBMCs. Subjects who had been exposed to COVID-19, were actively infected with it, or had recovered from it provided the deeply sampled blood TCRbeta repertoires that made up the dataset. A freely available public database, intended as a resource for researchers studying the immune response to SARS-CoV-2, is where the repertoires were released. The samples were drawn from two sources: the first 160 participants of the ongoing ImmuneRACE study, and 1,000 to 1,500 subjects contributed by 6 global collaborators. Nearly every sample came with metadata listing a de-identified subject ID, COVID-19 status, age in years and sex. HLA class I and class II types, where available, came from metadata supplied by the sample provider rather than from assay-based typing.

The immunoSEQ Assay, a bias-controlled multiplex PCR, was used to amplify TCRbeta CDR3 regions from genomic DNA. Turning to the authors' computational methods: The number of nucleated cells in each sample was estimated from the amplification of reference gene primers within the assay. Sequence reads were collapsed and filtered to measure the absolute abundance of every unique TCRbeta CDR3 rearrangement. For each sample, productive Simpson clonality was calculated by taking the square root of Simpson's diversity index across productive rearrangements. Drawn from immuneACCESS, this table holds only the in-frame rearrangements with V and J called that TCRdb kept. Clones are partly lost; checked studies trace under half to an unresolved V gene and leave the rest unexplained. Clone size and V and J calls were adopted from that table, with D and trimming inferred from the DNA. Within this sample are roughly 93,000 clones, with around 87% of them counted one time only. Clones ranked in the top ten supply more than 0.95% of the sample.

Each collaborating institution followed its own protocols to collect whole blood in K2EDTA tubes. Collaborator samples were shipped for TCRbeta analysis as frozen whole blood, isolated PBMCs, or DNA extracted from either sample type. Study-wide findings and limitations: The amount of clinical and demographic metadata varied by source and participant and was provided uncurated.

On this clone itself: Its recognized antigen is unknown. No much larger clone is present one base from it, and per-base qualities are unavailable.

V is clipped by 3 bases and J by 0 bases, and the sequence between their germline boundaries is 12 bases long. The CDR3 starts with the cysteine, ends with the phenylalanine, and has 16 residues. The entry retains the CDR3 DNA only, 48 bases that are in frame from base 1. Sequences MGHDK (CDR1) and SYGVNS (CDR2) are obtained from the germline V gene. This TCR derives from a human donor in a cohort sampled during active COVID-19. Sequencing input: peripheral blood. The chain links TRBV25-1 with TRBJ2-1, with a weak D call of TRBD2 (5 bases match). The sequenced DNA: TGTGCCAGCAGTGACCCGGACTGGAGCTCCTACAATGAGCAGTTCTTC. It codes for CASSDPDWSSYNEQFF.